This entry lists 24 T cell receptor beta chains sequenced from one sample in a study of blood T cell repertoires in COVID-19. Clones were read by immunoSEQ multiplex PCR, and TCRdb kept only the in-frame ones, dropping some. Altogether about 80,000 clones are present, roughly four fifths being singletons, with the ten largest covering roughly a fifth. Sequencing was performed on peripheral blood. The receptors were gathered from a human donor in a cohort sampled during active COVID-19.

This sequence joins TRBV23-1 and TRBJ2-7; a possible D gene is TRBD1 (5 bases). TRBV23-1 is an open reading frame whose function is uncertain. Trimming left V 3 bases short and J 2 bases short, with 8 bases between. The CDR3 consists of 13 residues. This CDR3 reads CASSQDKPYEQYF. CDR3 coding DNA: TGCGCCAGCAGTCAGGACAAGCCCTACGAGCAGTACTTC.

This chain connects TRBV7-3 to TRBJ1-6, with TRBD1 identical over 8 bases. The CDR3 runs to 15 residues. Germline-derived CDR1 and CDR2 are SGHTA and FQGTGA. The V segment lost 4 bases and the J segment 8 bases; nucleotides outside the gene matches: 7. CDR3 region: CASSWGGQAHSPLHF. The CDR3 nucleotides are TGTGCCAGCAGCTGGGGGGGACAGGCGCATTCACCCCTCCACTTT.

The rearrangement links TRBV5-1 to TRBJ2-2; perhaps TRBD1 as D (6 bases). Trimming took off 4 bases at V and 0 bases at J, with 16 bases between the two ends. Germline V CDR1 and CDR2: SGHRS, YFSETQ. CDR3 length: 17 amino acids. The CDR3 sequence: CASSLLSRGTNTGELFF. In nucleotides, the CDR3 is TGCGCCAGCAGCCTCCTGAGTAGGGGGACGAACACCGGGGAGCTGTTTTTT.

This chain links TRBV28 with TRBJ1-5; 8 positions match TRBD1. This CDR3 has 14 residues. Germline V gives CDR1 MDHEN, CDR2 SYDVKM. V lost 7 bases to trimming and J lost 6 bases; unmatched junction nucleotides: 8. CDR3 amino acids: CASTLRTGFQPQHF. CDR3 nucleotide sequence: TGTGCCAGCACCTTGAGGACAGGGTTTCAGCCCCAGCATTTT.

This chain joins TRBV19 and TRBJ1-2; TRBD1 agrees at 8 bases. The CDR3 runs to 16 residues. Germline CDR1 is LNHDA and CDR2 is SQIVND (reference sequence). Unmatched junction bases numbered 12, after V lost 5 bases and J lost 4 bases. This CDR3 reads CASSRPSRGLLYGYTF. The CDR3 DNA reads TGTGCCAGTAGTCGCCCCAGCAGGGGGCTCCTCTATGGCTACACCTTC.

The chain joins TRBV3-1 (or the pseudogene TRBV3-2) to TRBJ2-2; the D is unclear. The CDR3 has 13 residues. Germline values: CDR1 LGHDT, CDR2 YNNKEL (reference sequence). Between the trimmed V and J ends, which lost 4 bases and 7 bases, there was a span of 10 bases. Written as DNA, the CDR3 is TGTGCCAGCAGCCCCCAGGTAGTCGGGGAGCTGTTTTTT. Translated, it gives CASSPQVVGELFF.

The chain recombines TRBV7-6 with TRBJ2-3; TRBD1 might be the D (6 bases). Trimming took off 1 base at V and 0 bases at J, with 11 bases between the two ends. Germline CDR1 reads SGHVS; CDR2 reads FNYEAQ. This CDR3 comprises 16 residues. CDR3 residues: CASSLGDISSTDTQYF. CDR3 DNA sequence: TGTGCCAGCAGCTTAGGGGACATCTCGAGCACAGATACGCAGTATTTT.

V usage is TRBV27 and J usage is TRBJ2-1; 7 nucleotides line up with TRBD1. The CDR3 has 12 residues. J gave up 3 bases and V 8 bases, and 1 base lay outside the gene matches. Germline CDR1 reads MNHEY; CDR2 reads SMNVEV (reference sequence). CDR3 DNA sequence: TGTGCCAGCGGGGACAGCTACAATGAGCAGTTCTTC. Encoded protein: CASGDSYNEQFF.

The sample holds a few counts of this clone. The chain uses TRBV28 and TRBJ1-2, with D maybe TRBD1 (6 bases). The germline CDR1 and CDR2 sequences are MDHEN and SYDVKM. The CDR3 contains 11 residues. The germline V and J ends were trimmed by 10 bases and 2 bases, with 8 bases remaining between them. The CDR3, as DNA: TGTGCCACCGGACAGAACTATGGCTACACCTTC. Translated, it gives CATGQNYGYTF.

This chain uses TRBV19 with TRBJ2-3; D perhaps matches TRBD1 (5 bases). The CDR3 sequence is 15 residues long. Per the germline V gene, CDR1 is LNHDA and CDR2 is SQIVND (reference sequence). V was clipped by 9 bases and J by 0 bases, with 16 bases between them. The CDR3 is CASRDRPSSTDTQYF. The CDR3 nucleotides read TGTGCCAGCAGAGACAGACCTTCTAGCACAGATACGCAGTATTTT.

CDR3 in amino acids: CASSPGTVRGRYEQYF. The CDR3 nucleotides are TGCGCCAGCAGCCCCGGGACAGTTCGAGGTCGGTACGAGCAGTACTTC. The chain employs TRBV5-1 and TRBJ2-7; 7 bases fit TRBD1. In germline, CDR1 is SGHRS, CDR2 YFSETQ. Unmatched junction bases numbered 14, after V lost 4 bases and J lost 4 bases. The CDR3 is made up of 16 amino acids.

In its sample, this clone was seen once. The chain employs TRBV6-1 and TRBJ2-2, with 8 bases lining up with TRBD2. Trimming at V came to 1 base and at J to 0 bases, leaving 13 bases not matched to a gene. The CDR3 covers 20 residues. Germline V gene data show CDR1 as MNHNS and CDR2 as SASEGT. The CDR3 region is CASSEDVSGIVGTNTGELFF. In nucleotides, the CDR3 is TGTGCCAGCAGTGAAGATGTTAGCGGGATCGTTGGGACGAACACCGGGGAGCTGTTTTTT.

The chain couples TRBV28 to TRBJ1-3, with 9 nucleotides matching TRBD1. CDR3 size: 14 residues. Looked up from germline, CDR1 is MDHEN and CDR2 is SYDVKM. Losses at the gene ends were 7 bases for V and 4 bases for J; bases not matched to a gene: 5. The CDR3 sequence is CASKGTGSGNTIYF. The DNA of the CDR3 is TGTGCCAGCAAGGGGACAGGGTCCGGAAACACCATATATTTT.

The chain uses TRBV19 and TRBJ1-1, with a possible D match to TRBD1 (6 bases). V lost 5 bases to trimming and J lost 1 base, with 11 bases between them. Germline-derived CDR1 and CDR2 are LNHDA and SQIVND (reference sequence). This CDR3 is 14 amino acids long. In DNA form, the CDR3 reads TGTGCCAGTAGTTTTCCGGGACAGAACACTGAAGCTTTCTTT. It codes for CASSFPGQNTEAFF. Full variable domain (outside the CDR3, taken from reference TRBV19 and TRBJ1-1): DGGITQSPKYLFRKEGQNVTLSCEQNLNHDAMYWYRQDPGQGLRLIYYSQIVNDFQKGDIAEGYSVSREKKESFPLTVTSAQKNPTAFYLCASSFPGQNTEAFFGQGTRLTVV.

The chain combines TRBV19 with TRBJ1-4; D might be TRBD1 (5 bases). The CDR3 is 16 residues long. Deletions cut 10 bases from V and 7 bases from J, with 25 bases between. The germline V gene encodes CDR1 LNHDA and CDR2 SQIVND (reference sequence). Here the CDR3 reads CATALGGVLVAEKLFF. The CDR3 DNA reads as TGTGCCACGGCTTTAGGAGGGGTGTTGGTAGCTGAAAAACTGTTTTTT.

This clone was found once. V usage is TRBV23-1 and J usage is TRBJ2-7, with D maybe TRBD2 (7 bases). TRBV23-1 is annotated as an ORF whose role is uncertain. Trimming took off 10 bases at V and 4 bases at J, with 23 bases between the two ends. CDR3 length: 15 residues. In DNA form, the CDR3 reads TGCGCCACCCACTCGGGGGGCAATCGACGGTACGAGCAGTACTTC. This encodes CATHSGGNRRYEQYF.

The chain combines TRBV28 with TRBJ1-3; D is uncertain. V dropped 3 bases and J dropped 0 bases, with 6 bases sitting between them. The CDR3 runs to 14 residues. Germline V gene lookup returns CDR1 MDHEN and CDR2 SYDVKM. CDR3 in amino acids: CASSFGLSGNTIYF. The CDR3 nucleotides are TGTGCCAGCAGTTTTGGACTCTCTGGAAACACCATATATTTT.

The chain carries TRBV7-9 and TRBJ1-3; a possible D gene is TRBD1 (6 bases). Trimming shortened V by 5 bases and J by 4 bases, and 12 bases separated the two germline ends. CDR3 length: 14 amino acids. CDR1 SEHNR and CDR2 FQNEAQ come from the germline V gene (reference sequence). For the CDR3, the DNA is TGTGCCAGCAGCCCACCAGGACAGGGAAACACCATATATTTT. Translation: CASSPPGQGNTIYF.

CDR3 in amino acids: CASSPYRDQPQHF. DNA for the CDR3: TGTGCCAGCAGCCCCTACAGGGATCAGCCCCAGCATTTT. The chain uses TRBV7-2 and TRBJ1-5, with D possibly being TRBD1 (6 bases). The germline V gene has CDR1 SGHTA and CDR2 FQGNSA. This CDR3 is built from 13 residues. Trimming removed 5 bases from V and 5 bases from J, with 10 bases in between.

The CDR3, as DNA: TGCAGCGTTGGGGACAGCAACTCCTACGAGCAGTACTTC. Its translation: CSVGDSNSYEQYF. This chain links TRBV29-1 with TRBJ2-7; 7 nucleotides align to TRBD1. Germline CDR1 is SQVTM and CDR2 is ANQGSEA. The CDR3 length is 13 residues. V lost 4 bases, J lost 0 bases, and 3 bases stayed unmatched.

To note about this clone: At one end the junction does not follow the germline gene, possibly because of a read error. This chain uses TRBV2 with TRBJ2-7; TRBD1 matches at 11 bases. The CDR3 covers 14 residues. Germline assignment: CDR1 SNHLY and CDR2 FYNNEI. This CDR3 reads CASNIHRGQGELEF. The CDR3 coding sequence is TGTGCCAGCAACATACACCGGGGACAGGGGGAGCTTGAGTTC.

This chain uses TRBV7-2 with TRBJ2-4; possible D gene TRBD1, 6 bases. This CDR3 is built from 13 residues. Trimming removed 1 base at V and 7 bases at J, with 8 bases between. The V gene's germline CDR1 is SGHTA and CDR2 FQGNSA. The CDR3 DNA reads TGTGCCAGCAGCTTAGAGCAGGGGAACATTCAGTACTTC. Translating gives CASSLEQGNIQYF.

V usage is TRBV5-1 and J usage is TRBJ2-7; perhaps TRBD2 as D (6 bases). V was shortened by 0 bases and J by 6 bases, with 13 bases between the two germline ends. CDR1 and CDR2 from the germline V gene are SGHRS and YFSETQ. This CDR3 contains 14 residues. CDR3 in amino acids: CASSLVVGRSEQYF. The CDR3 DNA reads TGCGCCAGCAGCTTGGTGGTAGGGAGGAGCGAGCAGTACTTC.

V usage is TRBV5-8 and J usage is TRBJ1-3; tentative D call: TRBD1 (6 bases). The CDR3 totals 16 residues. Germline V gene lookup returns CDR1 SGHTS and CDR2 YDEGEE. V dropped 1 base and J dropped 0 bases, with 11 bases sitting between them. CDR3 sequence reads: CASSLRGGSSGNTIYF. CDR3 sequence (DNA): TGTGCCAGCAGCTTGAGGGGGGGCAGCTCTGGAAACACCATATATTTT.